These 13 T cell receptor beta chains were all obtained from the same sample, sequenced in a study of blood T cell repertoires in COVID-19. Method: immunoSEQ multiplex PCR; TCRdb's copy keeps in-frame clones and lacks some. The sample lists 250,000 or so clones, roughly nine tenths seen once, with roughly 4.8% in the top ten. Sequencing input: peripheral blood. The receptors were gathered from a woman in her forties who had recovered from COVID-19.

This rearrangement joins TRBV11-3 to TRBJ2-3; possible D gene TRBD2, 7 bases. Trimming shortened V by 5 bases and J by 3 bases, and 21 bases separated the two germline ends. This CDR3 is built from 17 residues. The germline gives CDR1 SGHNT, CDR2 YENEEA. CDR3 sequence (DNA): TGTGCCAGCAGCGCCCGGGGGGCGGGGGCCGGTACAGATACGCAGTATTTT. Translation: CASSARGAGAGTDTQYF. Full variable domain (remainder filled in from reference TRBV11-3 and TRBJ2-3): EAGVVQSPRYKIIEKKQPVAFWCNPISGHNTLYWYLQNLGQGPELLIRYENEEAVDDSQLPKDRFSAERLKGVDSTLKIQPAELGDSAVYLCASSARGAGAGTDTQYFGPGTRLTVL.

V gene TRBV19 combines with J gene TRBJ2-2, with 7 bases lining up with TRBD1. This CDR3 spans 16 amino acids. J was trimmed by 3 bases and V by 3 bases; bases with no gene match: 7. Per germline, CDR1 LNHDA and CDR2 SQIVND (reference sequence). CDR3: CASSMGRGQYTGELFF. CDR3 bases: TGTGCCAGTAGTATGGGTAGGGGACAGTACACCGGGGAGCTGTTTTTT.

The J gene is TRBJ2-1, the V gene TRBV5-1; TRBD2 matches 7 bases. Germline loops: CDR1 SGHRS, CDR2 YFSETQ. This CDR3 has 14 amino acids. J gave up 2 bases and V 2 bases, and 1 base lay outside the gene matches. CDR3 in DNA: TGCGCCAGCAGCTTAGCGGGGCCCTACAATGAGCAGTTCTTC. As protein: CASSLAGPYNEQFF.

The J gene is TRBJ2-3, the V gene TRBV5-1; 7 bases map to TRBD2. J lost 0 bases, V lost 9 bases, and 7 bases had no gene match. Germline lookup yields CDR1 SGHRS and CDR2 YFSETQ. The CDR3 is made up of 14 amino acids. CDR3 residues: CATGEGDSTDTQYF. The DNA of the CDR3 is TGCGCCACCGGGGAGGGTGATAGCACAGATACGCAGTATTTT.

The chain employs TRBV5-6 and TRBJ2-1, with 12 bases that match TRBD2. With 2 bases clipped from V and 10 bases from J, the junction kept 1 base outside the gene matches. The CDR3 contains 13 residues. Germline CDR1 reads SGHDT; CDR2 reads YYEEEE. The CDR3 region has the DNA TGTGCCAGCAGCTTCCTAGCGGGAGGGGAGCAGTTCTTC. It yields the protein CASSFLAGGEQFF.

The V call is TRBV12-3 or TRBV12-4, the J call TRBJ2-1; D might be TRBD2 (5 bases). The V end lost 6 bases, the J end lost 6 bases, and 9 bases lay between the germline ends. The CDR3 spans 12 residues. CDR3 region: CASRSGSNEQFF. CDR3 nucleotide sequence: TGTGCCAGCAGGTCTGGGAGCAATGAGCAGTTCTTC.

The chain links TRBV11-2 to TRBJ2-7; D is uncertain. The CDR3 runs 11 residues. Germline V CDR1 and CDR2: SGHAT, FQNNGV. Trimming stripped 5 bases from V and 2 bases from J, with 4 bases between. This CDR3 reads CASSVTYEQYF. The CDR3, as DNA: TGTGCCAGCAGCGTCACCTACGAGCAGTACTTC.

The V call is TRBV29-1, the J call TRBJ1-2; D may be TRBD1 (5 bases). Trimming stripped 4 bases from V and 2 bases from J, with 11 bases between. The CDR3 is 13 amino acids. Germline CDR1 SQVTM, CDR2 ANQGSEA. The CDR3 bases are TGCAGCGTTGGTGGGGGGGTAAACTATGGCTACACCTTC. It codes for CSVGGGVNYGYTF.

The chain is built from TRBV3-1 (or the pseudogene TRBV3-2) and TRBJ1-1, with 7 bases fitting TRBD1. The junction had 1 base not matched to a gene; V was cut back by 1 base and J by 2 bases. This CDR3 has 14 residues. Germline V lookup: CDR1 LGHDT, CDR2 YNNKEL (reference sequence). CDR3: CASSQAGGNTEAFF. Written as DNA, the CDR3 is TGTGCCAGCAGCCAAGCAGGGGGTAACACTGAAGCTTTCTTT.

The chain carries TRBV6-4 and TRBJ2-3; 10 bases are shared with TRBD2. V dropped 3 bases and J dropped 5; count of bases not matched to a gene: 5. Germline lookup yields CDR1 MRHNA and CDR2 SNTAGT. This CDR3 is 15 amino acids long. CDR3 sequence: CASSDERGGLDTQYF. CDR3 coding DNA: TGTGCCAGCAGTGATGAGCGGGGGGGATTAGATACGCAGTATTTT.

This clone has only one observation. The V call is TRBV4-1, the J call TRBJ2-5, with unresolved D. Germline V gene sequence: CDR1 MGHRA, CDR2 YSYEKL. Between the trimmed V and J ends, which lost 1 base and 1 base, there was a span of 13 bases. The CDR3 covers 16 residues. The CDR3 region is CASSQAPGSPQETQYF. In DNA, the CDR3 is TGCGCCAGCAGCCAAGCCCCCGGGTCCCCCCAAGAGACCCAGTACTTC.

The V and J genes are TRBV11-3 and TRBJ2-1; 12 bases are a match to TRBD2. The V segment lost 4 bases and the J segment 9 bases; nucleotides outside the gene matches: 7. The germline V gene encodes CDR1 SGHNT and CDR2 YENEEA. CDR3 size: 15 residues. CDR3 DNA sequence: TGTGCCAGCAGCTCTAGCGGGGGGGCTTTCGGTGAGCAGTTCTTC. Translated, it gives CASSSSGGAFGEQFF.

The rearrangement links TRBV7-2 to TRBJ2-2; D is perhaps TRBD1 (6 bases). Trimming left V 5 bases short and J 2 bases short, with 12 bases between. Per the germline V gene, CDR1 is SGHTA and CDR2 is FQGNSA. The CDR3 is 15 residues long. CDR3 amino acids: CASSILQGNTGELFF. The DNA of the CDR3 is TGTGCCAGCAGCATATTACAGGGAAACACCGGGGAGCTGTTTTTT.